This T cell receptor (beta chain) was identified in a study of CD8+CD57+ T cells in acquired aplastic anemia (dated by TCRdb to the late 2010s). Background for the entire study: Extracted DNA from sorted CD4+ and CD8+ cells averaged approximately 3.4 ug, ranging from roughly 0.19 to 27.4 ug. A CD8+CD57+ expansion meant a frequency higher than the mean frequency seen in healthy subjects. Summary of the overall study and its limitations: Although roughly 30 CD8+ CDR3 sequences were shared by patients and controls, these sequences appeared highly expressed in patients and within the immunodominant clones of patients. Patients and healthy controls showed no significant difference in CD8+ Simpson's diversity (P=0.060).

The patients picked for sequencing were ones in whom flow cytometry had shown an expansion of CD8+CD57+ cells. Every patient had severe acquired aplastic anemia, diagnosed using the International Study of Aplastic Anemia and Agranulocytosis and Camitta criteria. No therapy had been received by the patients at the time of blood sampling. In this study, sorted CD4+ and CD8+ T cells from the blood of healthy subjects and of severe aplastic anemia patients had their TCR repertoires deep-sequenced. In the USA, patient enrollment took place under clinicaltrials.gov protocols 00001620, 01623167, 00001397, 00071045, 00081523 and 00961064. Ficoll-Paque density gradient centrifugation was used to isolate peripheral blood mononuclear cells. Before DNA extraction, CD4+ and CD8+ T cells were sorted with FACS or magnetic beads. TCR beta VDJ combination and CDR3 sequence profiling used genomic DNA as the template. An Illumina HiSeq 2000 was used for TCR repertoire sequencing. As for the authors' bioinformatics: TRBV/TRBJ rearrangement plots, CDR3 size and DJ length profiles, and Simpson's diversity index were used to evaluate the repertoires. The most abundant DNA sequence in the deep sequencing data was taken as the immunodominant clone. CDR3 amino acid sequences were screened for sharing across subjects and compared with published repertoires and the VDJdb database. Clones were called with MiXCR by TCRdb after fastp trimmed the public reads at Q25, and only in-frame beta chains were retained. Rows are unified per CDR3 protein, each entry keeping the most common DNA and genes. The V and J calls reflect TCRdb's pipeline rather than the authors' work. This sample is represented by some 120,000 distinct CDR3 sequences; approximately 61% of them were singletons. Roughly 28% of the sample is held by the ten biggest clonotypes.

V is shortened by 4 bases, J by 7 bases, and the region joining them spans 13 bases. From a lookup of the germline V gene, CDR1 and CDR2 are WSHSY and SAAADI. Spanning cysteine to phenylalanine, the CDR3 consists of 14 amino acids. Just CDR3 DNA is preserved here, 42 bases in frame from base 1. About this clonotype: Its antigen target is currently unknown. No base-level quality is on record; no much larger clone is a single base apart.

Input material: sorted CD4+, CD8+, or CD8+CD57+ T cells (not recorded which) from PBMCs. The TCR was taken from a human donor with aplastic anemia. The chain is assembled from TRBV10-2 and TRBJ1-4; no D gene call is confident. The sequenced DNA: TGCGCCAGCAGTGCCCGGGGATCGGCTGAAAAACTGTTTTTT. Translation gives CASSARGSAEKLFF.